These 30 T cell receptor beta chains originate from one sample sequenced in a study of T cell responses to AZD1222 COVID-19 vaccine. The protocol was immunoSEQ multiplex PCR, while the TCRdb copy is restricted to in-frame clones and leaves out a portion. The sample holds about 160,000 clones, 75% to 95% seen once. This material consisted of peripheral blood, taken 28 days after the second AZD1222 dose. All receptors derive from an adult who received the AZD1222 COVID-19 vaccine.

The rearrangement uses TRBV6-5 and TRBJ2-1; D unresolved. The CDR3 consists of 13 residues. V was pared by 8 bases and J by 9 bases, with 17 bases between. CDR1 and CDR2 from the germline V gene are MNHEY and SVGAGI. The chain's CDR3 is CASGSRWVVEQFF. The CDR3 nucleotides are TGTGCCAGCGGTAGCAGGTGGGTTGTTGAGCAGTTCTTC.

This chain uses TRBV5-6 with TRBJ1-6; 7 bases fit TRBD1. The CDR3 length is 16 residues. CDR1 SGHDT and CDR2 YYEEEE come from the germline V gene. V was pared by 4 bases and J by 7 bases, with 11 bases of the junction left unmatched. CDR3 DNA: TGTGCCAGCAGCCGACTCACAGGGGCGGGAAATTCACCCCTCCACTTT. Translated, it gives CASSRLTGAGNSPLHF.

Points on this clone: Within the sample, other DNA sequences also encode this same CDR3. The chain has TRBV2 and TRBJ2-3, with TRBD2 matching over 12 bases. The CDR3 spans 15 residues. Losses at the gene ends were 5 bases for V and 1 base for J; bases not matched to a gene: 1. Germline V lookup: CDR1 SNHLY, CDR2 FYNNEI. The CDR3 here is CASSRLAGGTDTQYF. CDR3 nucleotide sequence: TGTGCCAGCAGTAGACTAGCGGGGGGCACAGATACGCAGTATTTT. Using reference TRBV2 and TRBJ2-3 for the parts outside the CDR3, the full variable domain is EPEVTQTPSHQVTQMGQEVILRCVPISNHLYFYWYRQILGQKVEFLVSFYNNEISEKSEIFDDQFSVERPDGSNFTLKIRSTKLEDSAMYFCASSRLAGGTDTQYFGPGTRLTVL.

The genes are TRBV5-1 and TRBJ1-1; D is uncertain. The CDR3 is made up of 13 amino acids. V lost 0 bases, J lost 7 bases, and 10 bases lay in between. The germline CDR1 and CDR2 sequences are SGHRS and YFSETQ. CDR3 sequence: CASSLDSGDEAFF. Written as DNA, the CDR3 is TGCGCCAGCAGCTTGGACAGTGGGGATGAAGCTTTCTTT.

CDR3 amino acids: CASSYLGRGANVLTF. Here the CDR3 DNA reads TGTGCCAGCAGCTACCTAGGGCGTGGGGCCAACGTCCTGACTTTC. The chain recombines TRBV7-9 with TRBJ2-6, with D unresolved. The germline V gene encodes CDR1 SEHNR and CDR2 FQNEAQ (reference sequence). V lost 4 bases and J 3 bases, leaving 10 bases between the germline ends. The CDR3 runs to 15 residues.

The chain joins TRBV28 to TRBJ2-7; 13 bases are a match to TRBD2. Trimming cost V 7 bases and J 7 bases; bases outside gene matches: 13. CDR3 length: 16 amino acids. The germline V gene has CDR1 MDHEN and CDR2 SYDVKM. The DNA of the CDR3 is TGTGCCAGCACCCCTTTTCACGGGACTAGCGGGACTGAGCAGTACTTC. Encoded protein: CASTPFHGTSGTEQYF.

The rearrangement links TRBV15 to TRBJ2-7, with a possible D match to TRBD1 (6 bases). This CDR3 is 14 amino acids long. V was cut by 3 bases and J by 4 bases, with 13 bases left in between. CDR1 LNHNV and CDR2 YYDKDF come from the germline V gene (reference sequence). CDR3 nucleotide sequence: TGTGCCACCAGCAGGGGGGACACCCAATACGAGCAGTACTTC. This translates into CATSRGDTQYEQYF.

The chain employs TRBV28 and TRBJ2-3; D unclear. V was pared by 1 base and J by 6 bases, with 8 bases between. The CDR3 length is 13 residues. The germline CDR1 and CDR2 sequences are MDHEN and SYDVKM. The CDR3 coding sequence is TGTGCCAGCAGTTTATCTCCCCCGGATACGCAGTATTTT. Translation: CASSLSPPDTQYF. The full variable domain, its missing parts supplied by reference TRBV28 and TRBJ2-3, is DVKVTQSSRYLVKRTGEKVFLECVQDMDHENMFWYRQDPGLGLRLIYFSYDVKMKEKGDIPEGYSVSREKKERFSLILESASTNQTSMYLCASSLSPPDTQYFGPGTRLTVL.

This clone has just a few counts. The J gene is TRBJ1-6, the V gene TRBV5-6; 7 bases align to TRBD1. Germline V gene lookup returns CDR1 SGHDT and CDR2 YYEEEE. The junction had 5 bases not matched to a gene; V was cut back by 1 base and J by 10 bases. The CDR3 has 14 amino acids. The CDR3 nucleotides are TGTGCCAGCAGCTTGACAGGGGTAGGGTCACCCCTCCACTTT. Amino acids: CASSLTGVGSPLHF.

CDR3: CASSSPAALAPLHF. As DNA, the CDR3 is TGTGCCAGCAGCTCACCGGCCGCCCTGGCACCCCTCCACTTT. The chain is built from TRBV7-2 and TRBJ1-6; D is unresolved. V gave up 4 bases and J gave up 11 bases, with 15 bases separating them. Germline CDR1 is SGHTA and CDR2 is FQGNSA. The CDR3 loop spans 14 amino acids.

V usage is TRBV6-4 and J usage is TRBJ2-1; D is unclear. The CDR3 loop spans 16 amino acids. V was trimmed by 4 bases and J by 6 bases, leaving 19 bases between them. CDR1 is MRHNA, CDR2 SNTAGT, per germline. The chain's CDR3 is CASSAEVSNRFNEQFF. The CDR3 DNA reads as TGTGCCAGCAGTGCTGAGGTGTCAAACCGCTTCAATGAGCAGTTCTTC.

The chain joins TRBV12-3 or TRBV12-4 to TRBJ2-3; D is unresolved. The CDR3 covers 13 residues. Trimming took 6 bases from V and 2 from J, leaving 9 bases between them. CDR3 in amino acids: CASRPSATDTQYF. The DNA for the CDR3 is TGTGCCAGCAGGCCTTCGGCCACAGATACGCAGTATTTT.

J is TRBJ2-5 and V is TRBV7-9, with D uncertain. The CDR3 runs 13 residues. Germline CDR1 reads SEHNR; CDR2 reads FQNEAQ (reference sequence). V shed 5 bases and J shed 1 base, with 8 bases lying between them. This CDR3 reads CASSQTPQETQYF. In DNA, the CDR3 is TGTGCCAGCAGCCAAACCCCCCAAGAGACCCAGTACTTC.

The V gene is TRBV28, the J gene TRBJ2-7; D gene unclear. Trimming removed 10 bases at V and 7 bases at J, with 23 bases between. Germline V gene sequence: CDR1 MDHEN, CDR2 SYDVKM. The CDR3 is made up of 14 amino acids. CDR3 coding DNA: TGTGCCACCCAAGGGATAACCCTTGATCGGGAGCAGTACTTC. Translating it yields CATQGITLDREQYF.

The chain carries TRBV4-1 and TRBJ1-1; D call uncertain. Germline CDR1 reads MGHRA; CDR2 reads YSYEKL. The CDR3 is 15 residues long. V lost 0 bases to trimming and J lost 6 bases, with 14 bases between them. CDR3 region: CASSQDVIVWAEAFF. The DNA for the CDR3 is TGCGCCAGCAGCCAAGATGTCATAGTTTGGGCTGAAGCTTTCTTT.

The rearrangement uses TRBV27 and TRBJ1-4, with no clear D. CDR3 length: 13 amino acids. CDR1 MNHEY and CDR2 SMNVEV come from the germline V gene (reference sequence). V was pared by 6 bases and J by 2 bases, with 7 bases between. The CDR3 DNA is TGTGCCAGCAGCCCGTGGACTAATGAAAAACTGTTTTTT. Translating gives CASSPWTNEKLFF.

The sample holds one count of this clone. The chain's CDR3 is CAWSVAGYQTEAFF. Written as DNA, the CDR3 is TGTGCCTGGAGTGTAGCGGGGTATCAGACTGAAGCTTTCTTT. V usage is TRBV30 and J usage is TRBJ1-1; D is undetermined. This CDR3 comprises 14 residues. Germline assignment: CDR1 GTSNPN and CDR2 SVGIG (reference sequence). V dropped 0 bases and J dropped 5 bases, with 13 bases sitting between them.

The chain has TRBV6-5 and TRBJ1-5; no reliable D call. Trimming left V 8 bases short and J 7 bases short, with 15 bases between. Germline lookup yields CDR1 MNHEY and CDR2 SVGAGI. The CDR3 runs 13 residues. The chain's CDR3 is CASRTAQSQPQHF. The CDR3 nucleotides read TGTGCCAGCCGGACGGCCCAGAGCCAGCCCCAGCATTTT.

The chain has TRBV25-1 and TRBJ1-4, with D maybe TRBD1 (5 bases). V dropped 8 bases and J dropped 5 bases, with 18 bases sitting between them. Germline lookup yields CDR1 MGHDK and CDR2 SYGVNS. CDR3 length equals 15 residues. CDR3 DNA: TGTGCCAGCGCCGCCTCCGGGACTGTGAATGAAAAACTGTTTTTT. This codes for CASAASGTVNEKLFF. Combining the CDR3 with reference TRBV25-1 and TRBJ1-4 gives the whole variable domain EADIYQTPRYLVIGTGKKITLECSQTMGHDKMYWYQQDPGMELHLIHYSYGVNSTEKGDLSSESTVSRIRTEHFPLTLESARPSHTSQYLCASAASGTVNEKLFFGSGTQLSVL.

The V call is TRBV6-1, the J call TRBJ2-5, with D perhaps TRBD2 (6 bases). V lost 4 bases and J 1 base, leaving 19 bases between the germline ends. This CDR3 is 17 amino acids long. Germline V gene lookup returns CDR1 MNHNS and CDR2 SASEGT. This CDR3 is CASSGPEILAFQETQYF. The CDR3, as DNA: TGTGCCAGCAGTGGCCCAGAGATTCTAGCGTTCCAAGAGACCCAGTACTTC.

The chain uses TRBV3-1 (or the pseudogene TRBV3-2) and TRBJ2-5, with D possibly matching TRBD2 (6 bases). This CDR3 is built from 10 residues. V was shortened by 8 bases and J by 5 bases, with 6 bases between the two germline ends. Germline V gene lookup returns CDR1 LGHDT and CDR2 YNNKEL (reference sequence). CDR3 sequence: CASGRETQYF. The CDR3 DNA reads as TGTGCCAGCGGGAGGGAGACCCAGTACTTC.

A remark on this clone: A read error is possible here, since a much larger clone lies one base away. This chain connects TRBV7-6 to TRBJ2-3; D uncertain. This CDR3 comprises 11 residues. V was clipped by 3 bases and J by 2 bases, with 0 bases between them. Germline V gene lookup returns CDR1 SGHVS and CDR2 FNYEAQ. CDR3 protein: CASSFTDTQYF. The CDR3 nucleotides read TGTGCCAGCAGCTTCACAGATACGCAGTATTTT.

The table lists this clone with a count of one. The gene calls are TRBV2 and TRBJ1-1; D is ambiguous. The germline gives CDR1 SNHLY, CDR2 FYNNEI. This CDR3 is 15 amino acids long. Trimming took 5 bases from V and 4 from J, leaving 17 bases between them. CDR3 nucleotide sequence: TGTGCCAGCAGTCAACGATTTCAAGCATCCACTGAAGCTTTCTTT. Its translation: CASSQRFQASTEAFF.

Only one count was recorded for this clone. The CDR3 DNA reads as TGTGCCAGCAGCTTAGATTGGGCGGGAGGGCTTGAGCAGTACTTC. Its translation: CASSLDWAGGLEQYF. This sequence joins TRBV11-2 and TRBJ2-7, with 9 nucleotides matching TRBD2. V gave up 0 bases and J gave up 7 bases; unmatched junction bases: 7. The CDR3 has 15 amino acids. Germline V gives CDR1 SGHAT, CDR2 FQNNGV.

The chain couples TRBV7-6 to TRBJ2-7; TRBD2 matches at 7 bases. Germline CDR1 is SGHVS and CDR2 is FNYEAQ. The CDR3 is 15 residues long. V shed 5 bases, J shed 3 bases, and the junction held 10 bases outside the gene matches. CDR3 DNA sequence: TGTGCCAGCAGCAAGACCCGGGACTATAACTACGAGCAGTACTTC. As protein: CASSKTRDYNYEQYF.

The chain has TRBV19 and TRBJ1-5; D remains ambiguous. Germline assignment: CDR1 LNHDA and CDR2 SQIVND (reference sequence). This CDR3 region has 16 residues. With 3 bases removed from V and 2 bases from J, the gap between germline ends came to 14 bases. Here the CDR3 DNA reads TGTGCCAGTAGTATGTCCCCGGTGGGTCGCAATCAGCCCCAGCATTTT. Translation: CASSMSPVGRNQPQHF.

V and J are TRBV2 and TRBJ1-1; no firm D call. V was pared by 8 bases and J by 1 base, with 11 bases between. Germline V gives CDR1 SNHLY, CDR2 FYNNEI. The CDR3 totals 13 residues. CDR3 coding DNA: TGTGCCAGCTCCCCCCGCGCGAACACTGAAGCTTTCTTT. Translated, it gives CASSPRANTEAFF.

The CDR3 region has the DNA TGTGCCAGTAGTATATCGGGGACAAAAAACACTGAAGCTTTCTTT. It encodes CASSISGTKNTEAFF. The chain combines TRBV19 with TRBJ1-1, with D tentatively TRBD1 (6 bases). The V end lost 2 bases, the J end lost 2 bases, and 12 bases lay between the germline ends. This CDR3 comprises 15 residues. CDR1 LNHDA and CDR2 SQIVND come from the germline V gene (reference sequence). Full variable domain (remainder filled in from reference TRBV19 and TRBJ1-1): DGGITQSPKYLFRKEGQNVTLSCEQNLNHDAMYWYRQDPGQGLRLIYYSQIVNDFQKGDIAEGYSVSREKKESFPLTVTSAQKNPTAFYLCASSISGTKNTEAFFGQGTRLTVV.

The chain employs TRBV10-3 and TRBJ1-1; D remains unclear. The CDR3 is 12 amino acids. The germline V and J ends were trimmed by 6 bases and 0 bases, with 5 bases remaining between them. Germline V gene sequence: CDR1 ENHRY, CDR2 SYGVKD. The CDR3 nucleotides are TGTGCCATCAGATCTATGAACACTGAAGCTTTCTTT. Translation gives CAIRSMNTEAFF.

The chain couples TRBV27 to TRBJ2-7; tentative D call: TRBD1 (5 bases). The CDR3 extends over 11 amino acids. Germline-derived CDR1 and CDR2 are MNHEY and SMNVEV (reference sequence). Trimming took off 6 bases at V and 3 bases at J, with 6 bases between the two ends. The DNA of the CDR3 is TGTGCCAGCAGAAGGGGCTACGAGCAGTACTTC. As protein: CASRRGYEQYF.